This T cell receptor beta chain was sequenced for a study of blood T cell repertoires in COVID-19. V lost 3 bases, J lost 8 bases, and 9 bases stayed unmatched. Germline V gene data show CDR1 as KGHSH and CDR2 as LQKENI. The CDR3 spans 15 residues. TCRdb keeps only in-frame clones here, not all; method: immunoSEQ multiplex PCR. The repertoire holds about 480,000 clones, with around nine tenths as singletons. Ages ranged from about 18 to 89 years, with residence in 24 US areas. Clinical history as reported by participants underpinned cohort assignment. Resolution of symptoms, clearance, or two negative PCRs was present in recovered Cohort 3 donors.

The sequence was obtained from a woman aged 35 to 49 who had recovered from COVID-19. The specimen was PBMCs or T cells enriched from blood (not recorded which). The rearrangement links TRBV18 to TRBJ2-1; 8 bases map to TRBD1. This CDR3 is CASSPGTGGFDEQFF. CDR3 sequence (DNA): TGTGCCAGCTCACCGGGCACAGGGGGTTTCGATGAGCAGTTCTTC. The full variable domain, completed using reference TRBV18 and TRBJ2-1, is NAGVMQNPRHLVRRRGQEARLRCSPMKGHSHVYWYRQLPEEGLKFMVYLQKENIIDESGMPKERFSAEFPKEGPSILRIQQVVRGDSAAYFCASSPGTGGFDEQFFGPGTRLTVL.